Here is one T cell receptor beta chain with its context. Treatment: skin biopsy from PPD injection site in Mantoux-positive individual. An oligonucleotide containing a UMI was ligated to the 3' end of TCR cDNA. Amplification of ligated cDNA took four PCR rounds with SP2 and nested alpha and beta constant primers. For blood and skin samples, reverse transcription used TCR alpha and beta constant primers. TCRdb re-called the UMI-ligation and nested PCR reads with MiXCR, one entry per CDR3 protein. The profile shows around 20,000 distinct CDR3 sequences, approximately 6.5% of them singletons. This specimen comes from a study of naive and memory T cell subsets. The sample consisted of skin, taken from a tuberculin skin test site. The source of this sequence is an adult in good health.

The chain's CDR3 is CASSFGGTGANVLTF. DNA for the CDR3: TGTGCCAGCAGTTTTGGTGGGACTGGGGCCAACGTCCTGACTTTC. The genes are TRBV12-3 or TRBV12-4 and TRBJ2-6; no definite D call. The CDR3 spans 15 residues. Trimming took 3 bases from V and 2 from J, leaving 8 bases between them.